This TCR beta chain is drawn from a study of response to subunit inactivated influenza vaccine. Study conclusions and caveats: Authors proposed each seasonal influenza vaccination draws in few new T cells.

Points on this clonotype: Its antigen remains unknown.

TCRdb re-analysed the RT-PCR reads in MiXCR, keeping a single row per CDR3 protein. The data hold hundreds of thousands of distinct CDR3 sequences, with roughly 14% observed a single time. The TCR originated in a man aged 45 to 65 who received an inactivated influenza vaccine. Material: PBMCs from blood, obtained approximately 15 days before vaccination.

The CDR3: CASSPLRTSGRGETQYF. CDR3 sequence (DNA): TGTGCCAGCAGTCCGCTTCGGACTAGCGGGAGGGGGGAGACCCAGTACTTC. The chain employs TRBV6-4 and TRBJ2-5; 15 bases match TRBD2. Trimming removed 5 bases from V and 5 bases from J; junction bases left unmatched: 9. CDR1 is MRHNA, CDR2 SNTAGT, per germline. CDR3 length equals 17 residues.